This T cell receptor (beta chain) was captured by sequencing in a study of blood T cell repertoires in COVID-19. Study information: PBMCs, B-cell-depleted T cells, or T cells provided the cDNA or gDNA that made up the material.

Sequencing was performed with immunoSEQ multiplex PCR; in TCRdb, only in-frame clones are kept and a portion is missing. The table records around 500,000 clones, 80% to 90% of them present only once. Specimen: peripheral blood. This TCR came from a human donor in a cohort sampled during active COVID-19.

CDR3 loop: CASTGTEGQPQHF. CDR3 sequence (DNA): TGTGCCAGCACCGGGACAGAGGGTCAGCCCCAGCATTTT. The chain links TRBV19 to TRBJ1-5; 7 bases match TRBD1. The germline CDR1 and CDR2 sequences are LNHDA and SQIVND (reference sequence). CDR3 length equals 13 residues. The V gene end was trimmed by 9 bases and the J gene end by 6 bases; junction bases not matched to a gene: 8. The full variable domain, completed using reference TRBV19 and TRBJ1-5, is DGGITQSPKYLFRKEGQNVTLSCEQNLNHDAMYWYRQDPGQGLRLIYYSQIVNDFQKGDIAEGYSVSREKKESFPLTVTSAQKNPTAFYLCASTGTEGQPQHFGDGTRLSIL.